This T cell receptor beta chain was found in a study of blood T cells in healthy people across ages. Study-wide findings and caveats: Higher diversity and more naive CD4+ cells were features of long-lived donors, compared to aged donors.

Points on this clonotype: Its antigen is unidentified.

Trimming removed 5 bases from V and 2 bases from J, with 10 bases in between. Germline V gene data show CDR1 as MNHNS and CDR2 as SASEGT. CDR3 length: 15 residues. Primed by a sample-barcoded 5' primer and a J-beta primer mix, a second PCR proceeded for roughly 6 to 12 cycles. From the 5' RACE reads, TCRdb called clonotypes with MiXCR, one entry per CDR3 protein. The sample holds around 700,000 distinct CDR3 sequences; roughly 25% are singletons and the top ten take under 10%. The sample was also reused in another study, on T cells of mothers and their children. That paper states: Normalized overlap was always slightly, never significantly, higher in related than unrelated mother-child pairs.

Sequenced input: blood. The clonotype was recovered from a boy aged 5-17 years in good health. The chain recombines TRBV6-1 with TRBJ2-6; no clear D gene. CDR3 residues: CASSTTITGANVLTF. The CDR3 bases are TGTGCCAGCAGTACGACAATCACTGGGGCCAACGTCCTGACTTTC.